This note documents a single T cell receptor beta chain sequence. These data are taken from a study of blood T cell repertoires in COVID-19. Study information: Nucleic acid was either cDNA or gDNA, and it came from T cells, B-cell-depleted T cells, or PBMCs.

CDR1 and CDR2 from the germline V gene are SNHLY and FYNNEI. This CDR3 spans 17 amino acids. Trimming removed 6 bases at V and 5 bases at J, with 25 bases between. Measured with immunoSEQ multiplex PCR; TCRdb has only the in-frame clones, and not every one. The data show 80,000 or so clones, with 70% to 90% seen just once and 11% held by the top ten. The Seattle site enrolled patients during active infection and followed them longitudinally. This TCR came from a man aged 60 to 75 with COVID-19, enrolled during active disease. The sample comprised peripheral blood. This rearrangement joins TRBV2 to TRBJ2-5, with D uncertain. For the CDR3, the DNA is TGTGCCAGCAGCGTAAGACATGCAGGCTTTCAGATGGAGACCCAGTACTTC. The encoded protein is CASSVRHAGFQMETQYF.